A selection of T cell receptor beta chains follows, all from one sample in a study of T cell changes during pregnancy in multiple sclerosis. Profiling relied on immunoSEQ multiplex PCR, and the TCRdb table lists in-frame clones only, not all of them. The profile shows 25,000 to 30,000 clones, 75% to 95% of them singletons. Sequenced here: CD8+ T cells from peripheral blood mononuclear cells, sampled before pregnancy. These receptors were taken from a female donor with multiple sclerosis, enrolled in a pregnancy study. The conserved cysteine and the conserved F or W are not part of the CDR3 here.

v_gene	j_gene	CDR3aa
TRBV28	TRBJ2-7	ASSFSGRDHEQY
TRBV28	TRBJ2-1	ASSQRTGGGHYEQF
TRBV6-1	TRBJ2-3	ASSGLAGEGTDTQY
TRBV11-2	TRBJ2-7	ASSAIAGGSYEQY
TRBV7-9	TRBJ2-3	ASSFVYTDTQY
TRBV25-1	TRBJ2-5	ASSAGITETQY
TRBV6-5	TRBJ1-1	ASSYSTENTEAF
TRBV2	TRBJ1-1	AIDGQGRSAEAF
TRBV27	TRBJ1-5	ASSSQGDQPQH
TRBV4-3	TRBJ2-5	ASSQHTSAVPQY
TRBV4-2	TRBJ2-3	ASSPLKEGLETDTQY
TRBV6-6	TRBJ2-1	ASSYSRQNEQF
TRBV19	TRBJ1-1	ASSIPQAATEAF
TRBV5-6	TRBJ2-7	ASSPRQGGYEQY
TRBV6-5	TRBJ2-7	ASSPLPSSYEQY
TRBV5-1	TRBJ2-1	ASSFLAGGDRSSYNEQF
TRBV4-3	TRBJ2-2	ASSPEGLAENTGELF
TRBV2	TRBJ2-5	ASSDVAEGETQY
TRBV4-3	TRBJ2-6	ASSPGQGSGANVLT
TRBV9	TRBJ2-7	ASSASSGQGFHEQY
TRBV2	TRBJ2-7	ASRLAYEQY
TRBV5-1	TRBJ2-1	ASSLNPGLAGGTRNEQF
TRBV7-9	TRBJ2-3	ASSQTSGSVNTQY
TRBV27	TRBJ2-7	ASSPWWGPYEQY
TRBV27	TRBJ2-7	ASSLLGDKSYEQY
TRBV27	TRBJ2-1	ASSSRGITTNEQF
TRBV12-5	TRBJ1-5	ASGSPGVREGQPQH
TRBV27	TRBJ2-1	ASRLAGGPYGYNEQF
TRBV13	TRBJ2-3	ASSLGWRERPTSTDTQY
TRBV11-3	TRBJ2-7	ASSDWTSGSYEQY
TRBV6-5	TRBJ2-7	ASPTRQGSYEQY
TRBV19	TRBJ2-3	ASSRIDVRGSTDTQY
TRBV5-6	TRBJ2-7	ASSFTGDEQY
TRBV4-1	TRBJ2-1	ASSQAFYRTYNEQF
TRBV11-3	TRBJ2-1	ASSGAGARPF
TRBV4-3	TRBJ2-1	ASSLGTSAYNEQF
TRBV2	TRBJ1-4	ASSYRVDNEKLF
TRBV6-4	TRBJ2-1	ASSEDSSYNEQF
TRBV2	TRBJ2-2	ASSYGGGAGELF
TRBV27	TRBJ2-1	ASSFSGQSSYNEQF
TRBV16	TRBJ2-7	ASSQAPGSSYEQY
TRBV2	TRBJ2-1	ASSGSGLDEQF
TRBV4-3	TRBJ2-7	ASSQDSRGYEQY
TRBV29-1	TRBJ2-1	SVEPASAYNEQF
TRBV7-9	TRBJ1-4	ASSSLRQGGEKLF
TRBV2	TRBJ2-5	ASSPGLAATQETQY